This TCR beta chain was observed in a study of blood T cell repertoires in COVID-19. Libraries were prepared by immunoSEQ multiplex PCR; TCRdb keeps only in-frame clonotypes and omits some of them. Of some 80,000 clones in the sample, roughly 86% were seen once. The receptor was derived from a man over 45 with active or convalescent COVID-19. The sequenced sample consisted of peripheral blood.

The CDR3 reads CASTPQGTIAKNIQYF. In nucleotides, the CDR3 is TGTGCCAGTACCCCACAGGGGACCATAGCCAAAAACATTCAGTACTTC. V usage is TRBV19 and J usage is TRBJ2-4; 7 nucleotides align to TRBD1. The J segment lost 0 bases and the V segment lost 7 bases, leaving 9 bases of the junction unmatched. CDR1 LNHDA and CDR2 SQIVND come from the germline V gene (reference sequence). The length of the CDR3 is 16 residues.